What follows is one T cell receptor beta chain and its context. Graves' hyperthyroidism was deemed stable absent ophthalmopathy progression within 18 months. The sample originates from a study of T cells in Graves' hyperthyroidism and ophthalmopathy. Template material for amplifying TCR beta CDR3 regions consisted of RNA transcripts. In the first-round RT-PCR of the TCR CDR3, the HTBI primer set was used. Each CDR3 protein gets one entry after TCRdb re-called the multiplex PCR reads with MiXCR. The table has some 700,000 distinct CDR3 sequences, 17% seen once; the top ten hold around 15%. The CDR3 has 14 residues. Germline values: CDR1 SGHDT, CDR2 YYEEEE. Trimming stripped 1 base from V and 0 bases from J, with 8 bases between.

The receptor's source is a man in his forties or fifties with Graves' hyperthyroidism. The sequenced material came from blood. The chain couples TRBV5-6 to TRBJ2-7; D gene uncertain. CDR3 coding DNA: TGTGCCAGCAGCTTGCAGTTTAGCTCCTACGAGCAGTACTTC. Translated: CASSLQFSSYEQYF. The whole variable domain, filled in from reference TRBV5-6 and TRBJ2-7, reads DAGVTQSPTHLIKTRGQQVTLRCSPKSGHDTVSWYQQALGQGPQFIFQYYEEEERQRGNFPDRFSGHQFPNYSSELNVNALLLGDSALYLCASSLQFSSYEQYFGPGTRLTVT.